Listed here are 18 T cell receptor beta chains from one sample, sequenced in a study of shared T cell receptors in the human thymus. Only in-frame clones appear in the TCRdb table, and some are missing; sequencing was by immunoSEQ multiplex PCR. Of about 380,000 clones in the sample, roughly 94% are singletons; the top ten hold approximately 0.018%. The sequenced sample was thymocytes. Source of these receptors: a human donor.

The chain employs TRBV5-1 and TRBJ2-1; D unresolved. V shed 6 bases and J shed 0 bases, with 10 bases lying between them. CDR3 length: 14 amino acids. Germline loops: CDR1 SGHRS, CDR2 YFSETQ. The CDR3: CASTSPSSYNEQFF. The CDR3 region has the DNA TGCGCCAGCACATCCCCCAGCTCCTACAATGAGCAGTTCTTC.

This clone was seen just once. The chain carries TRBV5-1 and TRBJ2-5; TRBD1 matches at 9 bases. CDR3 length: 18 residues. V lost 4 bases, J lost 3 bases, and 16 bases stayed unmatched. CDR1 and CDR2 from the germline V gene are SGHRS and YFSETQ. CDR3 protein: CASSVLGCLRDREETQYF. The CDR3 DNA reads as TGCGCCAGCAGCGTGCTTGGGTGTTTACGGGACAGGGAAGAGACCCAGTACTTC. Together with reference TRBV5-1 and TRBJ2-5, the CDR3 gives the full variable domain: KAGVTQTPRYLIKTRGQQVTLSCSPISGHRSVSWYQQTPGQGLQFLFEYFSETQRNKGNFPGRFSGRQFSNSRSEMNVSTLELGDSALYLCASSVLGCLRDREETQYFGPGTRLLVL.

CDR3 in DNA: TGTGCCAGCAGCCCCATCACCGGGAACACTGAAGCTTTCTTT. This translates into CASSPITGNTEAFF. This chain uses TRBV28 with TRBJ1-1, with no clear D. This CDR3 comprises 14 residues. V was cut by 6 bases and J by 1 base, with 12 bases left in between. Germline V gene lookup returns CDR1 MDHEN and CDR2 SYDVKM.

The genes are TRBV2 and TRBJ2-5; TRBD1 aligns across 7 bases. Trimming cost V 6 bases and J 1 base; bases outside gene matches: 11. The CDR3 is 16 amino acids. The germline V gene has CDR1 SNHLY and CDR2 FYNNEI. The CDR3 loop reads CASRGAGTVPQETQYF. The DNA for the CDR3 is TGTGCCAGCAGAGGGGCCGGGACAGTCCCCCAAGAGACCCAGTACTTC.

J is TRBJ1-5 and V is TRBV28; 8 bases are shared with TRBD1. Germline CDR1 MDHEN, CDR2 SYDVKM. The CDR3 sequence is 15 residues long. The V gene end was trimmed by 3 bases and the J gene end by 4 bases; junction bases not matched to a gene: 5. Written as DNA, the CDR3 is TGTGCCAGCAGTTTCGGACAGGGCCGGAATCAGCCCCAGCATTTT. Translating gives CASSFGQGRNQPQHF.

The J gene is TRBJ2-1, the V gene TRBV5-1, with D tentatively TRBD1 (5 bases). Germline CDR1 is SGHRS and CDR2 is YFSETQ. Trimming removed 2 bases at V and 11 bases at J, with 8 bases between. This CDR3 region has 11 residues. The CDR3 spells CASSFSGQQFF. CDR3 nucleotide sequence: TGCGCCAGCAGCTTTTCAGGGCAGCAGTTCTTC.

CDR3 in DNA: TGTGCCAGTGGCTACCGGGAGGCCCACGAGCAGTACTTC. Translated: CASGYREAHEQYF. This chain uses TRBV28 with TRBJ2-7, with 7 bases aligning to TRBD2. Per germline, CDR1 MDHEN and CDR2 SYDVKM. V lost 9 bases to trimming and J lost 5 bases; unmatched junction nucleotides: 10. This CDR3 spans 13 amino acids.

V usage is TRBV7-8 and J usage is TRBJ2-7; 10 positions agree with TRBD2. Germline V gene data show CDR1 as SGHVS and CDR2 as FQNEAQ. V was clipped by 4 bases and J by 6 bases; unmatched bases: 12. This CDR3 is 16 amino acids long. DNA for the CDR3: TGTGCCAGCAGCTCCCCATGGCTAGCGGGAGCGACCGAGCAGTACTTC. Its protein product is CASSSPWLAGATEQYF.

This clone has just one count. This chain connects TRBV7-8 to TRBJ2-7, with D unresolved. The CDR3 length is 14 residues. V was clipped by 5 bases and J by 7 bases, with 18 bases between them. Germline CDR1 reads SGHVS; CDR2 reads FQNEAQ. CDR3 DNA: TGTGCCAGCAGCGTACTACCGCTACGTTGGGAGCAGTACTTC. This gives the protein CASSVLPLRWEQYF.

The chain is built from TRBV7-2 and TRBJ1-5; D perhaps matches TRBD1 (5 bases). The CDR3 consists of 16 residues. In germline, CDR1 is SGHTA, CDR2 FQGNSA. V was shortened by 1 base and J by 0 bases, with 10 bases between the two germline ends. The chain's CDR3 is CASSLEGIYSNQPQHF. In nucleotides, the CDR3 is TGTGCCAGCAGCTTAGAGGGGATCTATAGCAATCAGCCCCAGCATTTT.

The rearrangement links TRBV27 to TRBJ2-7; TRBD1 aligns across 9 bases. The junction had 13 bases not matched to a gene; V was cut back by 1 base and J by 3 bases. The CDR3 is made up of 18 amino acids. The germline V gene encodes CDR1 MNHEY and CDR2 SMNVEV (reference sequence). The CDR3 sequence: CASSLYLGQGHYLYEQYF. The DNA of the CDR3 is TGTGCCAGCAGTTTATATCTCGGACAGGGGCACTACCTCTACGAGCAGTACTTC.

J is TRBJ2-1 and V is TRBV12-5; 9 bases line up with TRBD2. CDR1 and CDR2 from the germline V gene are LGHNT and FRNRAP. The CDR3 runs 14 residues. V was pared by 6 bases and J by 7 bases, with 7 bases of the junction left unmatched. CDR3: CASGTSGSENEQFF. The CDR3 nucleotides are TGTGCTAGTGGAACTAGCGGGTCCGAAAATGAGCAGTTCTTC.

V gene TRBV2 combines with J gene TRBJ2-6, with D perhaps assigned TRBD1 or TRBD2 (5 bases each). The CDR3 is 15 amino acids. Germline CDR1 is SNHLY and CDR2 is FYNNEI. V shed 4 bases and J shed 9 bases, with 16 bases lying between them. The DNA of the CDR3 is TGTGCCAGCAGTGTACTAGACAGCCCGTTCAACGTCCTGACTTTC. This gives the protein CASSVLDSPFNVLTF.

The rearrangement uses TRBV7-2 and TRBJ2-4; possible D gene TRBD1, 5 bases. This CDR3 has 16 residues. The V gene's germline CDR1 is SGHTA and CDR2 FQGNSA. Trimming removed 5 bases at V and 0 bases at J, with 14 bases between. Here the CDR3 DNA reads TGTGCCAGCAGCCCCAGGACATTTCTAGCCAAAAACATTCAGTACTTC. Translation: CASSPRTFLAKNIQYF.

The chain couples TRBV30 to TRBJ2-3, with 8 bases that match TRBD1. V trimming: 4 bases; J trimming: 2 bases; junction bases outside the gene matches: 8. The CDR3 runs to 15 residues. Germline CDR1 is GTSNPN and CDR2 is SVGIG (reference sequence). The CDR3 nucleotides read TGTGCCTGGATCCCAGGGGGCCTAATCACAGATACGCAGTATTTT. As protein: CAWIPGGLITDTQYF. The whole variable domain, filled in from reference TRBV30 and TRBJ2-3, reads SQTIHQWPATLVQPVGSPLSLECTVEGTSNPNLYWYRQAAGRGLQLLFYSVGIGQISSEVPQNLSASRPQDRQFILSSKKLLLSDSGFYLCAWIPGGLITDTQYFGPGTRLTVL.

This clone came up once. The rearrangement links TRBV4-3 to TRBJ2-1; the D gene is possibly TRBD2 (6 bases). From germline, CDR1 is LGHNA and CDR2 YSLEER. This CDR3 is 18 amino acids long. V was pared by 0 bases and J by 1 base, with 16 bases between. Here the CDR3 reads CASSQDSTYRGSYNEQFF. DNA of the CDR3: TGCGCCAGCAGCCAAGATTCTACTTACCGGGGGTCCTACAATGAGCAGTTCTTC.

The chain combines TRBV27 with TRBJ2-2; possibly TRBD2 for D (5 bases). The V gene's germline CDR1 is MNHEY and CDR2 SMNVEV (reference sequence). The CDR3 sequence is 13 residues long. With 0 bases removed from V and 11 bases from J, the gap between germline ends came to 10 bases. For the CDR3, the DNA is TGTGCCAGCAGTTTATCGAAGCGGCCCGAGCTGTTTTTT. Amino acid sequence: CASSLSKRPELFF.

The rearrangement links TRBV9 to TRBJ2-5; TRBD2 agrees at 8 bases. V lost 4 bases to trimming and J lost 3 bases; unmatched junction nucleotides: 14. Germline assignment: CDR1 SGDLS and CDR2 YYNGEE. The CDR3 totals 17 residues. CDR3 coding DNA: TGTGCCAGCAGCCCCCGAGTGGGGGCCGGGGGGGAAGAGACCCAGTACTTC. Amino acid sequence: CASSPRVGAGGEETQYF. Together with reference TRBV9 and TRBJ2-5, the CDR3 gives the full variable domain: DSGVTQTPKHLITATGQRVTLRCSPRSGDLSVYWYQQSLDQGLQFLIQYYNGEERAKGNILERFSAQQFPDLHSELNLSSLELGDSALYFCASSPRVGAGGEETQYFGPGTRLLVL.